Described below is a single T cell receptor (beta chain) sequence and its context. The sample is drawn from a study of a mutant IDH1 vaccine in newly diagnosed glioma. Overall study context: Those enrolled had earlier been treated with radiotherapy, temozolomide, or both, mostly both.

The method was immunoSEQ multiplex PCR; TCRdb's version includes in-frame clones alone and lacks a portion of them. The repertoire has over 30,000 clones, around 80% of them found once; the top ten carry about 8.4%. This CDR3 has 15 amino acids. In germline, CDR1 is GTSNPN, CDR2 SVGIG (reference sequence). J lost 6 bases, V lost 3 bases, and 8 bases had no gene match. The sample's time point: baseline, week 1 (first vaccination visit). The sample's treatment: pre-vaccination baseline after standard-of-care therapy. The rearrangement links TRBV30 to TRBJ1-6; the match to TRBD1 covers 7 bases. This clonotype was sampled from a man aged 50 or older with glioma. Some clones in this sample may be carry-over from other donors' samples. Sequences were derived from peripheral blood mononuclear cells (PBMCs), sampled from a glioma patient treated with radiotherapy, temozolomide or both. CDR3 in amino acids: CAWRNLDRVNSPLHF. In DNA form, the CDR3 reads TGTGCCTGGAGGAACCTAGACAGGGTTAATTCACCCCTCCACTTT.